This T cell receptor (beta chain) came from a study of blood T cell repertoires in COVID-19. Study overall: From the United States, Italy and Spain came samples of acute and convalescent COVID-19. T cells, B-cell-depleted T cells, or PBMCs provided the cDNA or gDNA that served as material.

Original methodology: Estimation of nucleated cell counts was performed using reference gene primer amplification. Method: immunoSEQ multiplex PCR; TCRdb's copy keeps in-frame clones and lacks some. From that table come the V and J calls and clone size; the DNA was used to work out D and trimming. The data contain roughly 190,000 clones, around 82% of them singletons. V was cut by 8 bases and J by 1 base, with 17 bases left in between. The CDR3 runs 15 residues. Germline V gives CDR1 WNHNN, CDR2 SYGVQD (reference sequence). The chain is built from TRBV10-1 and TRBJ1-1, with D uncertain. Sequencing was performed on peripheral blood. The source of this sequence is a man aged 50 or older with active or convalescent COVID-19. The CDR3: CASSGTREANTEAFF. DNA of the CDR3: TGCGCCAGCTCCGGCACGAGGGAGGCGAACACTGAAGCTTTCTTT.